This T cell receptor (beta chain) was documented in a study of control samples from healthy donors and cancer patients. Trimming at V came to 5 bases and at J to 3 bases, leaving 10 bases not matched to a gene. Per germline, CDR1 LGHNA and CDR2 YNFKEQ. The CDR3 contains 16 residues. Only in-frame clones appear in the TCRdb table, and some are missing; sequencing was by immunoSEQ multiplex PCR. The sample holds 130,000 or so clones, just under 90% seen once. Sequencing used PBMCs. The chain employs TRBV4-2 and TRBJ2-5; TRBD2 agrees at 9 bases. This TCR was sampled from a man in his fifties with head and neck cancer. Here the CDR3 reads CASSWNSGREKETQYF. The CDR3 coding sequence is TGTGCCAGCAGCTGGAATAGCGGGAGAGAAAAAGAGACCCAGTACTTC.